The 16 T cell receptor beta chains presented below share a single source sample, sequenced in a study of shared clonotypes between healthy human individuals. Here immunoSEQ multiplex PCR was the method, and the copy in TCRdb shows in-frame clones only, minus some. The data show under 1,900,000 clones, about 98.5% seen once. Sequencing was carried out using naive CD4+ T cells sorted from blood. Subset indicated: CD45RA+ positively selected. The receptors shown here come from a man aged 25-40 years in good health.

The DNA for the CDR3 is TGTGCCAGCAGCCCTCAGGGTCTATGGGCTGAAGCTTTCTTT. Its protein product is CASSPQGLWAEAFF. V is TRBV5-5 and J is TRBJ1-1; tentative D call: TRBD1 (5 bases). Germline V gene lookup returns CDR1 SGHKS and CDR2 YYEKEE (reference sequence). The ends were cut back, 4 bases at V and 6 bases at J, with 16 bases in the middle. The CDR3 runs 14 residues.

The chain recombines TRBV10-3 with TRBJ1-5; possible D gene TRBD1, 6 bases. Germline CDR1 reads ENHRY; CDR2 reads SYGVKD. Trimming left V 5 bases short and J 1 base short, with 12 bases between. This CDR3 spans 15 amino acids. Written as DNA, the CDR3 is TGTGCCATCAGTCAGCGGGGGGCAAGCAATCAGCCCCAGCATTTT. This codes for CAISQRGASNQPQHF.

V is TRBV9 and J is TRBJ2-1; D not certain. The V end lost 2 bases, the J end lost 3 bases, and 21 bases lay between the germline ends. Germline V gives CDR1 SGDLS, CDR2 YYNGEE. This CDR3 is built from 18 residues. CDR3 loop: CASSVADRQNRGYNEQFF. DNA for the CDR3: TGTGCCAGCAGCGTGGCAGATCGACAAAACCGCGGCTACAATGAGCAGTTCTTC.

This sequence joins TRBV7-9 and TRBJ2-1; 14 nucleotides line up with TRBD2. V gave up 5 bases and J gave up 4 bases; unmatched junction bases: 10. The CDR3 totals 18 residues. The V gene's germline CDR1 is SEHNR and CDR2 FQNEAQ (reference sequence). CDR3: CASSLPPGLAGGYNEQFF. The CDR3 region has the DNA TGTGCCAGCAGCCTCCCTCCCGGACTAGCGGGAGGATACAATGAGCAGTTCTTC.

The CDR3 here is CASSLGTSLRNEQFF. DNA of the CDR3: TGTGCCAGCAGCTTAGGGACTAGTTTACGCAATGAGCAGTTCTTC. The chain uses TRBV5-5 and TRBJ2-1; 8 bases align to TRBD2. V lost 2 bases, J lost 6 bases, and 7 bases stayed unmatched. CDR1 is SGHKS and CDR2 is YYEKEE in the germline V gene (reference sequence). The CDR3 runs 15 residues. Full variable domain (remainder filled in from reference TRBV5-5 and TRBJ2-1): DAGVTQSPTHLIKTRGQQVTLRCSPISGHKSVSWYQQVLGQGPQFIFQYYEKEERGRGNFPDRFSARQFPNYSSELNVNALLLGDSALYLCASSLGTSLRNEQFFGPGTRLTVL.

The chain couples TRBV29-1 to TRBJ2-1; D possibly corresponds to TRBD2 (5 bases). Trimming pared 2 bases from V and 6 bases from J, leaving 14 bases between. This CDR3 has 14 amino acids. Looked up from germline, CDR1 is SQVTM and CDR2 is ANQGSEA. CDR3 nucleotide sequence: TGCAGCGTTGAATCGGGAAGTGCGACCAATGAGCAGTTCTTC. It is translated as CSVESGSATNEQFF.

V is TRBV19 and J is TRBJ2-2, with 7 bases aligning to TRBD2. The CDR3 covers 16 residues. V was pared by 3 bases and J by 6 bases, with 10 bases of the junction left unmatched. CDR1 is LNHDA, CDR2 SQIVND, per germline (reference sequence). The CDR3 region is CASSILGGSSPGELFF. CDR3 DNA: TGTGCCAGTAGTATCCTCGGCGGGAGCAGTCCCGGGGAGCTGTTTTTT.

This chain uses TRBV30 with TRBJ1-4; a weak D match, TRBD1 (5 bases). Deletions cut 5 bases from V and 4 bases from J, with 14 bases between. The CDR3 sequence is 14 residues long. From germline, CDR1 is GTSNPN and CDR2 SVGIG (reference sequence). CDR3 in DNA: TGTGCCTGGGAACGGAGACAGCATAATGAAAAACTGTTTTTT. Translating gives CAWERRQHNEKLFF.

The rearrangement uses TRBV30 and TRBJ1-2; D is ambiguous. The CDR3 has 15 amino acids. Per the germline V gene, CDR1 is GTSNPN and CDR2 is SVGIG (reference sequence). The V end was cut by 2 bases, the J end by 5 bases, with 18 bases between. The CDR3 protein is CAWSQRTVGDYGYTF. The CDR3 DNA reads TGTGCCTGGAGTCAAAGGACCGTGGGAGATTATGGCTACACCTTC.

This clone was recorded only once. The rearrangement links TRBV9 to TRBJ2-7, with 13 bases matching TRBD2. Trimming at V came to 1 base and at J to 6 bases, leaving 1 base not matched to a gene. CDR1 is SGDLS, CDR2 YYNGEE, per germline. There are 14 residues in the CDR3. The CDR3 DNA follows: TGTGCCAGCAGCGTACGACTAGCGGGGGGCGAGCAGTACTTC. Residues: CASSVRLAGGEQYF.

DNA of the CDR3: TGTGCCAGCAGCTTAGCAGGCAGTTCATATAGCAATCAGCCCCAGCATTTT. Residues: CASSLAGSSYSNQPQHF. This chain links TRBV7-8 with TRBJ1-5; unclear D gene. Trimming removed 0 bases at V and 0 bases at J, with 12 bases between. Per germline, CDR1 SGHVS and CDR2 FQNEAQ. The CDR3 is made up of 17 amino acids.

Here the CDR3 reads CASSFWASGEQFF. For the CDR3, the DNA is TGCGCCAGCAGCTTTTGGGCGTCCGGTGAGCAGTTCTTC. This chain uses TRBV5-1 with TRBJ2-1; D gene unclear. This CDR3 contains 13 residues. Germline V gene sequence: CDR1 SGHRS, CDR2 YFSETQ. V shed 2 bases and J shed 9 bases, with 12 bases lying between them.

The chain couples TRBV15 to TRBJ2-2; a possible D gene is TRBD1 (6 bases). The V end was cut by 0 bases, the J end by 6 bases, with 11 bases between. This CDR3 contains 15 residues. CDR1 and CDR2 (germline): LNHNV, YYDKDF (reference sequence). CDR3 loop: CATSRDSRGPGELFF. The CDR3 nucleotides read TGTGCCACCAGCAGAGATAGCAGGGGCCCCGGGGAGCTGTTTTTT.

This chain uses TRBV18 with TRBJ1-1; D call uncertain. Trimming cost V 2 bases and J 8 bases, with 12 bases left between them. Germline CDR1 reads KGHSH; CDR2 reads LQKENI. The CDR3 consists of 13 residues. CDR3 sequence (DNA): TGTGCCAGCTCACCAGGGCGTATAACAGAAGCTTTCTTT. The encoded protein is CASSPGRITEAFF.

The CDR3 loop is CASTHHDRAGELFF. The CDR3, as DNA: TGCGCCAGCACCCACCATGATCGGGCCGGGGAGCTGTTTTTT. The chain combines TRBV4-1 with TRBJ2-2; D is ambiguous. This CDR3 contains 14 residues. The ends were cut back, 7 bases at V and 6 bases at J, with 15 bases in the middle. Germline values: CDR1 MGHRA, CDR2 YSYEKL.

This clone appeared a single time. The rearrangement uses TRBV5-1 and TRBJ2-1, with a tentative D call TRBD2 (5 bases). The germline gives CDR1 SGHRS, CDR2 YFSETQ. The V and J ends lost 0 bases and 8 bases respectively, with 15 bases between them. The length of the CDR3 is 15 residues. The chain's CDR3 is CASSLGTPRADEQFF. CDR3 in DNA: TGCGCCAGCAGCTTGGGTACCCCGCGGGCCGATGAGCAGTTCTTC.